The entry below describes one TCR beta chain. This clone was seen a handful of times. Its binding antigen is unknown. Base qualities are not at hand, and no much larger clone is one base apart. Counted from cysteine to phenylalanine, this CDR3 has 14 amino acids. This entry keeps only the CDR3 DNA: 42 bases, framed from base 1. The germline V end is reduced by 6 bases and the J end by 2 bases; junction bases left unmatched: 4. The germline V gene sets CDR1 to MNHEY and CDR2 to SVGAGI. The entire amount of isolated RNA was reverse transcribed using the High Capacity cDNA Reverse Transcription Kit, so the sequenced TCRB transcripts were expressed ones. Deep immunoSEQ sequencing was applied to naive, central memory and regulatory T cell samples, giving an average of approximately 4 million total reads per sample. Sorted cells were lysed in RLT buffer, and RNA was extracted using DNase-treated RNeasy Micro or Mini kits according to cell number. To prevent cross-contamination, each cell subset was processed individually, whereas patient and healthy donor samples were processed jointly. Using the immunoSEQ multiplex PCR, TCRB sequences were amplified from cDNA into 87-bp fragments spanning the CDR3 region. Sequencing of the amplicons was done on the Illumina HiSeq platform. In the paper's pipeline: PCR bias was computationally corrected using synthetic template baselines, reads within Hamming distance 2 were collapsed, and singletons that could not be merged were discarded. By aligning reads against IMGT, V, D and J genes, CDR3 length, and insertions or deletions at six rearrangement sites were assigned. Clonotype counts were normalized to sorted cell number within each subset before computing true diversity and Gini coefficients with the tcR R package. The overlap coefficient, calculated on TCRB nucleotide sequences, was used to quantify repertoire sharing. Out-of-frame TCRB sequences from naive cells were analyzed to stand in for the pre-selection repertoire. TCRdb mirrors the immuneACCESS table, restricted to in-frame sequences. Some clones are absent from its copies; in checked studies, under half trace to an unresolved V gene, and the reason for the others is unknown. That table supplies the V and J calls and clone size; D and trimming were determined from the DNA. This sample is represented by around 400,000 clones; roughly 15% of them were singletons. The top ten constitute approximately 0.019% of the sample.

From each donor, a single peripheral blood sample of 100 to 150 mL on average was drawn into heparinised tubes. A BD FACSAria II was used to sort naive, central memory, regulatory and stem cell-like memory CD4+ T cells with a panel that included CD45RO, CCR7, CD25, CD127, CD95 and CD27. All sorted populations exceeded 98% purity. Right away, PBMCs were isolated by Lymphoprep density gradient centrifugation and were stained directly, with no culture step. Samples were stained and sorted in pairs, with one healthy donor and one patient per experiment, so that batch effects were minimized. This sample stems from a study of beta chain features in type 1 diabetes listed by TCRdb under 2018. Turning to the overall study: Patients and healthy donors did not differ in mean age, gender distribution, total cell number or subset yield. In the study, TCRB repertoires of sorted circulating CD4+ T cell subsets from recently diagnosed type 1 diabetes patients were compared with those of matched healthy donors. Regulatory and stem cell-like memory subsets were obtained from only 8 patients and about 8 healthy donors, while naive and central memory subsets were obtained from all 30 or so donors. Across all samples, roughly 110,000,000 sorted cells were examined, and cell number per subset correlated strongly with RNA yield. Overall study outcomes, separate from this receptor: PCR may preferentially amplify shorter templates, but because patient and control samples were amplified and corrected together, any resulting skew would affect both groups equally. Type 1 diabetes patients showed a moderate but significant shortening of TCRB CDR3 length in all four CD4+ subsets. Sequencing cDNA rather than genomic DNA could over-represent highly expressing activated cells, although activation and CD3 levels did not differ between groups. At VDJ recombination sites, patients with type 1 diabetes made fewer insertions and deleted more nucleotides, a pattern implying thymic rearrangement abnormalities. Naive, central memory and regulatory TCRB repertoires appeared more similar among patients than among healthy donors. Because the HLA sub-analyses included only small numbers of individuals, any influence of HLA type on TCRB rearrangement was left unresolved.

The sample taken for sequencing was naive CD4+ T cells from blood. This specimen's cell subset or site label, per the study, means: true naive CD4+ T cells. The sequence came from a woman aged 18-35 years in good health. The rearrangement combines TRBV6-5 with TRBJ1-5, with 7 junctional bases fitting TRBD1. The DNA sequence reads TGTGCCAGCAGCTCCGACAGGGGCAATCAGCCCCAGCATTTT. Protein translation: CASSSDRGNQPQHF.